The clone carrying this T cell receptor (beta chain) was observed a handful of times. These data belong to a study of T-cell memory formation after mild COVID-19. MiXCR, run by TCRdb on the 5' RACE reads, gives a single entry per CDR3 protein. This sample carries fewer than 200,000 distinct CDR3 sequences, 13% of them seen once, and the ten largest clones take 2.5% to 4%. The receptor's source is a man aged 18 to 29 who had mild COVID-19 (a few samples of this study predate the infection). Cell type and time point are not known. The sequencing sample was made of PBMCs or a T cell subset sorted from them (not recorded which).

The CDR3 bases are TGTGCCAGCAGCTCAGGGGGTGGGGACACTGAAGCTTTCTTT. It is translated as CASSSGGGDTEAFF. V usage is TRBV5-8 and J usage is TRBJ1-1, with 7 bases matching TRBD1. Germline assignment: CDR1 SGHTS and CDR2 YDEGEE. The CDR3 has 14 amino acids. Unmatched junction bases numbered 5, after V lost 3 bases and J lost 3 bases.